One and the same sample provided the 6 T cell receptor beta chains below, sequenced in a study of T cells after yellow fever vaccination. One entry per CDR3 protein, called by TCRdb with MiXCR from the 5' RACE reads. The profile shows 230,000 or so distinct CDR3 sequences, approximately 6.3% of them singletons. The sequences come from CD4+ T cells sorted from PBMCs, collected on the day of the yellow fever booster vaccination. The receptors here all came from a man in his thirties or forties who received the YFV17D yellow fever vaccine.

This clonotype was found a few times. The rearrangement uses TRBV5-5 and TRBJ2-5; 11 positions agree with TRBD2. Germline trimming cut 1 base from V and 1 base from J; bases unmatched to any gene: 3. Germline values: CDR1 SGHKS, CDR2 YYEKEE (reference sequence). CDR3 size: 16 residues. The CDR3 coding sequence is TGTGCCAGCAGCTTGATGCTAGCGGGAGGCCAAGAGACCCAGTACTTC. Its protein is CASSLMLAGGQETQYF. Full variable domain (outside the CDR3, taken from reference TRBV5-5 and TRBJ2-5): DAGVTQSPTHLIKTRGQQVTLRCSPISGHKSVSWYQQVLGQGPQFIFQYYEKEERGRGNFPDRFSARQFPNYSSELNVNALLLGDSALYLCASSLMLAGGQETQYFGPGTRLLVL.

There are many counts of this clonotype. The J gene is TRBJ2-1, the V gene TRBV20-1, with D possibly TRBD2 on 5 matching bases. CDR3 length: 13 residues. Germline V gene data show CDR1 as DFQATT and CDR2 as SNEGSKA (reference sequence). With 0 bases removed from V and 10 bases from J, the gap between germline ends came to 13 bases. The CDR3 coding sequence is TGCAGTGCTAGAGATCCCCTATCGGGGGAGCAGTTCTTC. Translated, it gives CSARDPLSGEQFF.

The table lists this clonotype with many counts. The rearrangement uses TRBV7-2 and TRBJ2-7, with 9 bases identical to TRBD2. CDR1 and CDR2 (germline): SGHTA, FQGNSA. The CDR3 is 15 amino acids. V was pared by 1 base and J by 2 bases, with 3 bases of the junction left unmatched. CDR3 residues: CASSLGASGTYEQYF. The CDR3, as DNA: TGTGCCAGCAGCTTAGGGGCTAGCGGGACCTACGAGCAGTACTTC.

This clonotype was counted a few times. The chain is built from TRBV20-1 and TRBJ2-7; D might be TRBD1 or TRBD2, each matching 5 bases. The germline V gene encodes CDR1 DFQATT and CDR2 SNEGSKA (reference sequence). V was pared by 5 bases and J by 2 bases, with 16 bases between. The CDR3 runs 14 residues. The CDR3 bases are TGCAGTGCTCTAACGGGAACAGGACCCTACGAGCAGTACTTC. Amino acids: CSALTGTGPYEQYF.

This clonotype was observed a handful of times. The rearrangement links TRBV3-1 to TRBJ2-1, with a possible D match to TRBD2 (6 bases). Germline values: CDR1 LGHDT, CDR2 YNNKEL (reference sequence). The V end lost 3 bases, the J end lost 4 bases, and 16 bases lay between the germline ends. The CDR3 extends over 16 amino acids. The DNA for the CDR3 is TGTGCCAGCAGCCATAGGGACTCCGGTCCTTACAATGAGCAGTTCTTC. Its translation is CASSHRDSGPYNEQFF.

V and J are TRBV5-1 and TRBJ1-3, with a tentative D call TRBD1 (6 bases). Germline CDR1 is SGHRS and CDR2 is YFSETQ. The CDR3 length is 17 residues. V lost 0 bases to trimming and J lost 5 bases, with 18 bases between them. CDR3 in amino acids: CASSLATGLDARNTIYF. The CDR3 DNA reads as TGCGCCAGCAGCTTGGCGACAGGCCTCGACGCTAGAAACACCATATATTTT.